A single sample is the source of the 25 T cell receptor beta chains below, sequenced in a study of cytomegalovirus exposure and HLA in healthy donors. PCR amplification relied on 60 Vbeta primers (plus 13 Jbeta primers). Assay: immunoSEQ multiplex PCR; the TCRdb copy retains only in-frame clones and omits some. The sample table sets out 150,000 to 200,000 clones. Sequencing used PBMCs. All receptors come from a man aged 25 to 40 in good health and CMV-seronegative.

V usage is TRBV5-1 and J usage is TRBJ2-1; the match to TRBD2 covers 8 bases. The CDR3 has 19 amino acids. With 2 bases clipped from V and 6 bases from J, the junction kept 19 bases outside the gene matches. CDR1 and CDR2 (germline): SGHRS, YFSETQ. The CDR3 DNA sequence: TGCGCCAGCAGCTTTATCCAACCCGCCCTGCGGGGGGCGAGCAATGAGCAGTTCTTC. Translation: CASSFIQPALRGASNEQFF.

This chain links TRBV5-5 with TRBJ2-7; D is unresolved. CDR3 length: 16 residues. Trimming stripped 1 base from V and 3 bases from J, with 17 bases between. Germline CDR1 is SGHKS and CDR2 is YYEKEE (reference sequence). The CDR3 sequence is CASSLSSLISYYEQYF. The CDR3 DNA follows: TGTGCCAGCAGCTTGAGTTCCTTAATCTCCTACTACGAGCAGTACTTC.

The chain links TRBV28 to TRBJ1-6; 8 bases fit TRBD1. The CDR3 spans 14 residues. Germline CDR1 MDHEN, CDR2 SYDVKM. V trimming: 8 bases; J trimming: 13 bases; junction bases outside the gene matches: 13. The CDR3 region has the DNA TGTGCCAGCGCTGGGCCCGACAGGGGTAATCCCCTCCACTTT. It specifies CASAGPDRGNPLHF.

The DNA of the CDR3 is TGTGCCAGCAGCTTGAGTTTTTTGGGGCTCAAGATCGGCTACACCTTC. Encoded protein: CASSLSFLGLKIGYTF. This rearrangement joins TRBV7-9 to TRBJ1-2, with D maybe TRBD1 (5 bases). Trimming took 3 bases from V and 8 from J, leaving 22 bases between them. This CDR3 is built from 16 residues. The germline V gene has CDR1 SEHNR and CDR2 FQNEAQ (reference sequence).

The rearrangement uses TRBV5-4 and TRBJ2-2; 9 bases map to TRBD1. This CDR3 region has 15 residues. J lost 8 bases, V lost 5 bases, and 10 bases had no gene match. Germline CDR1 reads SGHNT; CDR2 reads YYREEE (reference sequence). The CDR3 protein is CASSRGTGSMGELFF. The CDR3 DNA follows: TGTGCCAGCAGTCGGGGGACAGGGAGTATGGGGGAGCTGTTTTTT. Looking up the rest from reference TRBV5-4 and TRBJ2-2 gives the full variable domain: ETGVTQSPTHLIKTRGQQVTLRCSSQSGHNTVSWYQQALGQGPQFIFQYYREEENGRGNFPPRFSGLQFPNYSSELNVNALELDDSALYLCASSRGTGSMGELFFGEGSRLTVL.

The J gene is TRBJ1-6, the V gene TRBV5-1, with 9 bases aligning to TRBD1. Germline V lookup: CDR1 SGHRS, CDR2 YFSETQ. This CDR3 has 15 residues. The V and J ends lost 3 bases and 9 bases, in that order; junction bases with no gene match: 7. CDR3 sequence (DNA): TGCGCCAGCAGCTGGAGGGACAGGGAAATTTCACCCCTCCACTTT. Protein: CASSWRDREISPLHF.

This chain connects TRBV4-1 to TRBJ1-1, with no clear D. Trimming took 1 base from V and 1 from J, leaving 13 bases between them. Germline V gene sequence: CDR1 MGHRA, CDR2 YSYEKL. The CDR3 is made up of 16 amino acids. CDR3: CASSQVGLHQNTEAFF. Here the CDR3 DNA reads TGCGCCAGCAGCCAAGTTGGGCTTCACCAGAACACTGAAGCTTTCTTT.

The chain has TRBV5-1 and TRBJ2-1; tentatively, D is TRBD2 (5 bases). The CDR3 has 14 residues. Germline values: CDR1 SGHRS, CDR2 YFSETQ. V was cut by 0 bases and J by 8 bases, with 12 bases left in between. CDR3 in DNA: TGCGCCAGCAGCTTGGACGCAAACGGGGATGAGCAGTTCTTC. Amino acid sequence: CASSLDANGDEQFF.

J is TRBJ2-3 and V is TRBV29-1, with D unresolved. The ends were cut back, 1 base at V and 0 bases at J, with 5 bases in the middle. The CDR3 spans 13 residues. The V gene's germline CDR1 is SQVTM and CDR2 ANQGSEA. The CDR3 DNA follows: TGCAGCGTTGAAGGGGCCAGCACAGATACGCAGTATTTT. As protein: CSVEGASTDTQYF.

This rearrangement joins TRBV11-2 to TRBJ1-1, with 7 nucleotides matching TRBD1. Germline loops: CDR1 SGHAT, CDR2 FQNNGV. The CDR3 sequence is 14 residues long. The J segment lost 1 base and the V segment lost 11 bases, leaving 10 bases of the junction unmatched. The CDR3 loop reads CASTGPLGNTEAFF. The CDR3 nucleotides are TGTGCCTCGACAGGGCCGTTAGGGAACACTGAAGCTTTCTTT.

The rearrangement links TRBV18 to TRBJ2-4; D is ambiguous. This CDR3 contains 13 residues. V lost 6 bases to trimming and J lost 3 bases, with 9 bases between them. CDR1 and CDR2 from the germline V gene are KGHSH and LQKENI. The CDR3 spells CASSRLSKNIQYF. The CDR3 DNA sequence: TGTGCCAGCTCGCGCCTAAGCAAAAACATTCAGTACTTC.

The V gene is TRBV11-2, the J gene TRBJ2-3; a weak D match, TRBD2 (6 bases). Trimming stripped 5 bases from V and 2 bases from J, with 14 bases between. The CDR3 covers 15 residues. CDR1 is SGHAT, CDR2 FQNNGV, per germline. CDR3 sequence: CASSLRGGATDTQYF. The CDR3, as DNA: TGTGCCAGCAGCCTAAGAGGCGGGGCCACAGATACGCAGTATTTT.

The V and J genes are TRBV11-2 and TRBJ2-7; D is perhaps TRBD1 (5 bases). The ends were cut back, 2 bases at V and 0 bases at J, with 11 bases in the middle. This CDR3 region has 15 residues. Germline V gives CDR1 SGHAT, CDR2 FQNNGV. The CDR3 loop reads CASSLPGQSSYEQYF. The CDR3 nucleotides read TGTGCCAGCAGCTTACCAGGACAATCCTCCTACGAGCAGTACTTC.

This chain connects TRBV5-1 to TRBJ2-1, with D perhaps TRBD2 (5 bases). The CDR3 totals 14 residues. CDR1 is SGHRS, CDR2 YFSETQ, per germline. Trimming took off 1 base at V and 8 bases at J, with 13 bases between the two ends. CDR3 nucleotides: TGCGCCAGCAGCTTGATCGGGATGCAGGATGAGCAGTTCTTC. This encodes CASSLIGMQDEQFF. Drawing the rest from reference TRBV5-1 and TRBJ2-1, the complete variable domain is KAGVTQTPRYLIKTRGQQVTLSCSPISGHRSVSWYQQTPGQGLQFLFEYFSETQRNKGNFPGRFSGRQFSNSRSEMNVSTLELGDSALYLCASSLIGMQDEQFFGPGTRLTVL.

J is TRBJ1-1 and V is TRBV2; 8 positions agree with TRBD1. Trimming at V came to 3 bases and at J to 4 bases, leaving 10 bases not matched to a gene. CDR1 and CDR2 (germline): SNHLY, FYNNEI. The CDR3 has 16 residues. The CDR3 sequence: CASSDMGQAVGTEAFF. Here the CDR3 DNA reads TGTGCCAGCAGTGATATGGGACAGGCTGTAGGCACTGAAGCTTTCTTT.

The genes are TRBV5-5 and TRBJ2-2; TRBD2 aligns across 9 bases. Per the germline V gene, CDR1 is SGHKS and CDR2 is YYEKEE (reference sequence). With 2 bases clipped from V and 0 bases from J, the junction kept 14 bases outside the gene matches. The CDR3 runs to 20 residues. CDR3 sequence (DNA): TGTGCCAGCAGCTTCCCCTTCGAACTAGCGGGTAACTCGAACACCGGGGAGCTGTTTTTT. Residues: CASSFPFELAGNSNTGELFF. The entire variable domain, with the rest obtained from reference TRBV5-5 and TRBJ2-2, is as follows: DAGVTQSPTHLIKTRGQQVTLRCSPISGHKSVSWYQQVLGQGPQFIFQYYEKEERGRGNFPDRFSARQFPNYSSELNVNALLLGDSALYLCASSFPFELAGNSNTGELFFGEGSRLTVL.

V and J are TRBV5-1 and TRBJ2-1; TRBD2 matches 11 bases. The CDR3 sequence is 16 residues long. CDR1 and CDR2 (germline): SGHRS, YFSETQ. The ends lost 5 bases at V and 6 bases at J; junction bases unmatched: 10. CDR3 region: CASRTLAGGPVNEQFF. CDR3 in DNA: TGCGCCAGCAGAACTTTAGCGGGAGGGCCGGTCAATGAGCAGTTCTTC.

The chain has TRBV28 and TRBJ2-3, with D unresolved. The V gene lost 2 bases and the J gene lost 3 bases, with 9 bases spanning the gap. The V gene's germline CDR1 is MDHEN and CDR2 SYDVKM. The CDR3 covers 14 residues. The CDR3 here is CASSLPLATDTQYF. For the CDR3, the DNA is TGTGCCAGCAGTTTACCACTCGCAACAGATACGCAGTATTTT.

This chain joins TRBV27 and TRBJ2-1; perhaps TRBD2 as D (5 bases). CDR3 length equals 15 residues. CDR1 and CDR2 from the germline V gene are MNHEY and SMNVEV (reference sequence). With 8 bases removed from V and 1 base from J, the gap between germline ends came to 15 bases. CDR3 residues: CASGRTPVSYNEQFF. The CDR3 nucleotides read TGTGCCAGCGGACGGACTCCTGTTTCCTACAATGAGCAGTTCTTC.

The CDR3 protein is CASSLRGRGETQYF. The CDR3 DNA follows: TGTGCCAGCAGTTTAAGAGGGAGGGGGGAGACCCAGTACTTC. The chain carries TRBV27 and TRBJ2-5; a possible D gene is TRBD2 (7 bases). Trimming cost V 2 bases and J 5 bases, with 12 bases left between them. Per the germline V gene, CDR1 is MNHEY and CDR2 is SMNVEV (reference sequence). The CDR3 sequence is 14 residues long.

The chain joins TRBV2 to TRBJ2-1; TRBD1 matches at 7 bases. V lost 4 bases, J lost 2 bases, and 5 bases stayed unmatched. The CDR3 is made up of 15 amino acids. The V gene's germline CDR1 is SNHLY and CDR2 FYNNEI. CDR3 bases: TGTGCCAGCAGTGCTGGGACAGTGACCTACAATGAGCAGTTCTTC. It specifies CASSAGTVTYNEQFF.

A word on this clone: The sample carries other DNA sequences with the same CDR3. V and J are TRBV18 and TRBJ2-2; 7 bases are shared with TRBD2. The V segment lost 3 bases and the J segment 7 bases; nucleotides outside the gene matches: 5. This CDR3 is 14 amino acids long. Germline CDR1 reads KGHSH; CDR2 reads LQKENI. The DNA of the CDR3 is TGTGCCAGCTCACCCCCCGGGGGGATCGGGGAGCTGTTTTTT. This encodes CASSPPGGIGELFF.

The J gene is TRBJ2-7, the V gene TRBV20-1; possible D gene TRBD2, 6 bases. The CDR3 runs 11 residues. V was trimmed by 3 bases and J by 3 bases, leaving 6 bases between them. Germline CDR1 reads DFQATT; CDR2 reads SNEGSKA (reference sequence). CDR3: CSASGSYEQYF. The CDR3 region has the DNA TGCAGTGCTAGCGGGAGCTACGAGCAGTACTTC.

In DNA, the CDR3 is TGTGCCAGCTCACCGGAGGGGTACACTGAAGCTTTCTTT. Translation: CASSPEGYTEAFF. The chain carries TRBV18 and TRBJ1-1; perhaps TRBD1 as D (5 bases). The V gene lost 3 bases and the J gene lost 3 bases, with 8 bases spanning the gap. The V gene's germline CDR1 is KGHSH and CDR2 LQKENI. This CDR3 spans 13 amino acids.

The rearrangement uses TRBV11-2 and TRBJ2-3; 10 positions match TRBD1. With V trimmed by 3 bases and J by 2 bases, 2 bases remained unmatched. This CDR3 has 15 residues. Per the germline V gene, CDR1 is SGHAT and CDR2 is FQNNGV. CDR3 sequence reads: CASSLTGGYTDTQYF. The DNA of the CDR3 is TGTGCCAGCAGCTTGACAGGGGGCTACACAGATACGCAGTATTTT. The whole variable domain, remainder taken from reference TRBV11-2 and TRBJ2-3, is EAGVAQSPRYKIIEKRQSVAFWCNPISGHATLYWYQQILGQGPKLLIQFQNNGVVDDSQLPKDRFSAERLKGVDSTLKIQPAKLEDSAVYLCASSLTGGYTDTQYFGPGTRLTVL.